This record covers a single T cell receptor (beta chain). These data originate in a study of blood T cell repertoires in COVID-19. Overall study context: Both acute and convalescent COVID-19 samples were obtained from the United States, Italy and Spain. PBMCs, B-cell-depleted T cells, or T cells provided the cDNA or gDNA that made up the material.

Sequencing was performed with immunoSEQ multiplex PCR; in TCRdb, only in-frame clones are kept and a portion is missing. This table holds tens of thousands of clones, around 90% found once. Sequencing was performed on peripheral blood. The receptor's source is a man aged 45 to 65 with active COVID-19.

CDR3 residues: CASSHRVSGNTIYF. The DNA of the CDR3 is TGTGCCAGTAGTCACAGGGTCTCTGGAAACACCATATATTTT. The V call is TRBV19, the J call TRBJ1-3; the D gene is possibly TRBD1 (6 bases). The germline CDR1 and CDR2 sequences are LNHDA and SQIVND (reference sequence). The CDR3 covers 14 residues. V gave up 5 bases and J gave up 0 bases, with 8 bases separating them. The variable domain in full, with the rest retrieved from reference TRBV19 and TRBJ1-3, is DGGITQSPKYLFRKEGQNVTLSCEQNLNHDAMYWYRQDPGQGLRLIYYSQIVNDFQKGDIAEGYSVSREKKESFPLTVTSAQKNPTAFYLCASSHRVSGNTIYFGEGSWLTVV.